A single sample gave rise to the 30 T cell receptor beta chains below, sequenced in a study of blood T cell dynamics during melanoma immunotherapy. Sequencing was performed with immunoSEQ multiplex PCR; in TCRdb, only in-frame clones are kept and a portion is missing. The data contain some 11,000 clones, around 80% of them singletons. The time point is: week 3, after first cycle of checkpoint inhibitor. The source was blood, collected from a patient treated with checkpoint blockade. Receptors originate from a human donor with melanoma.

The chain is built from TRBV20-1 and TRBJ1-6; the D gene is possibly TRBD1 (5 bases). Trimming removed 2 bases at V and 10 bases at J, with 6 bases between. The germline CDR1 and CDR2 sequences are DFQATT and SNEGSKA (reference sequence). This CDR3 is 11 amino acids long. The DNA of the CDR3 is TGCAGTGCTAGACAGGGCTCACCCCTCCACTTT. It is translated as CSARQGSPLHF.

V and J are TRBV6-1 and TRBJ2-1, with a weak D call TRBD2 (6 bases). This CDR3 has 14 residues. Trimming took off 7 bases at V and 6 bases at J, with 16 bases between the two ends. Germline V gives CDR1 MNHNS, CDR2 SASEGT. The CDR3 DNA follows: TGTGCCAGCATAGGTCCGGGAGCGGCCAATGAGCAGTTCTTC. It encodes CASIGPGAANEQFF.

V usage is TRBV2 and J usage is TRBJ2-1; the match to TRBD2 covers 16 bases. Per germline, CDR1 SNHLY and CDR2 FYNNEI. The junction had 5 bases not matched to a gene; V was cut back by 5 bases and J by 10 bases. This CDR3 is 15 amino acids long. This CDR3 is CASSTGTSGGEEQFF. As DNA, the CDR3 is TGTGCCAGCAGTACCGGGACTAGCGGGGGGGAGGAGCAGTTCTTC.

The chain has TRBV2 and TRBJ2-7; the D is unclear. The germline V gene encodes CDR1 SNHLY and CDR2 FYNNEI. The V and J ends lost 5 bases and 6 bases respectively, with 11 bases between them. This CDR3 has 12 amino acids. The CDR3 DNA reads TGTGCCAGCAGTCCTCTCCTCCGCGAGCAGTACTTC. Protein sequence: CASSPLLREQYF.

V gene TRBV5-1 combines with J gene TRBJ2-2; 15 nucleotides match TRBD2. The CDR3 loop spans 17 amino acids. V shed 5 bases and J 1 base; nucleotides not matched to a gene: 3. Per germline, CDR1 SGHRS and CDR2 YFSETQ. CDR3: CASSSGLAGGNTGELFF. CDR3 in DNA: TGCGCCAGCAGTTCGGGACTAGCGGGGGGGAACACCGGGGAGCTGTTTTTT.

The chain combines TRBV6-6 with TRBJ1-5; 7 bases are shared with TRBD1. Germline V gene data show CDR1 as MNHNY and CDR2 as SVGAGI (reference sequence). The CDR3 consists of 15 residues. J gave up 4 bases and V 2 bases, and 5 bases lay outside the gene matches. The CDR3 region has the DNA TGTGCCAGCAGTTACGCCAGGGGGGCTAATCAGCCCCAGCATTTT. Translating it yields CASSYARGANQPQHF.

The CDR3 nucleotides read TGTGCCAGCAGACCGACAGGGGTCGGAAACACCATATATTTT. It yields the protein CASRPTGVGNTIYF. The rearrangement joins TRBV7-2 to TRBJ1-3; TRBD1 matches 8 bases. The CDR3 is 14 residues long. Germline CDR1 and CDR2: SGHTA and FQGNSA. Trimming removed 6 bases from V and 4 bases from J; junction bases left unmatched: 5.

This clone occurred once. The chain recombines TRBV28 with TRBJ2-6; D is ambiguous. V was shortened by 2 bases and J by 3 bases, with 14 bases between the two germline ends. The germline V gene encodes CDR1 MDHEN and CDR2 SYDVKM. The CDR3 length is 17 residues. The CDR3 nucleotides read TGTGCCAGCAGTTTACGCCGCAGGCTAGATGGGGCCAACGTCCTGACTTTC. This encodes CASSLRRRLDGANVLTF.

V and J are TRBV5-4 and TRBJ2-3; 9 nucleotides line up with TRBD1. Germline values: CDR1 SGHNT, CDR2 YYREEE (reference sequence). J was trimmed by 1 base and V by 4 bases; bases with no gene match: 4. The CDR3 has 15 amino acids. CDR3 protein: CASSRDRAGTDTQYF. The CDR3 bases are TGTGCCAGCAGCCGGGACAGGGCGGGCACAGATACGCAGTATTTT.

This clone occurred a few times. The rearrangement uses TRBV7-9 and TRBJ1-1; possibly TRBD1 for D (5 bases). Germline V gene data show CDR1 as SEHNR and CDR2 as FQNEAQ (reference sequence). This CDR3 has 14 residues. The V gene lost 7 bases and the J gene lost 4 bases, with 16 bases spanning the gap. The CDR3 region has the DNA TGTGCCAGCACCCCTGCTAGAAGGGGCACTGAAGCTTTCTTT. It encodes CASTPARRGTEAFF. Complete variable domain (other parts from reference TRBV7-9 and TRBJ1-1): DTGVSQNPRHKITKRGQNVTFRCDPISEHNRLYWYRQTLGQGPEFLTYFQNEAQLEKSRLLSDRFSAERPKGSFSTLEIQRTEQGDSAMYLCASTPARRGTEAFFGQGTRLTVV.

This rearrangement joins TRBV25-1 to TRBJ2-7; no reliable D call. The germline CDR1 and CDR2 sequences are MGHDK and SYGVNS. This CDR3 is 13 amino acids long. The ends were cut back, 3 bases at V and 6 bases at J, with 12 bases in the middle. The CDR3 DNA reads as TGTGCCAGCAGTGACCTTGGACGGCGCGAGCAGTACTTC. It is translated as CASSDLGRREQYF.

The chain employs TRBV11-2 and TRBJ2-5; D not certain. Trimming took 0 bases from V and 5 from J, leaving 13 bases between them. This CDR3 has 15 amino acids. Germline V gene lookup returns CDR1 SGHAT and CDR2 FQNNGV. CDR3 sequence (DNA): TGTGCCAGCAGCTTAGAGGCAGCCTATTCGGAGACCCAGTACTTC. Translation: CASSLEAAYSETQYF. Full variable domain (remainder filled in from reference TRBV11-2 and TRBJ2-5): EAGVAQSPRYKIIEKRQSVAFWCNPISGHATLYWYQQILGQGPKLLIQFQNNGVVDDSQLPKDRFSAERLKGVDSTLKIQPAKLEDSAVYLCASSLEAAYSETQYFGPGTRLLVL.

The chain is built from TRBV7-9 and TRBJ2-3; D uncertain. V was clipped by 1 base and J by 1 base, with 9 bases between them. This CDR3 is 15 amino acids long. From germline, CDR1 is SEHNR and CDR2 FQNEAQ (reference sequence). The CDR3 DNA is TGTGCCAGCAGCTTAGTGGGCTTCGGCACAGATACGCAGTATTTT. Its translation: CASSLVGFGTDTQYF.

The chain carries TRBV2 and TRBJ1-2, with no clear D. CDR3 length: 15 residues. In germline, CDR1 is SNHLY, CDR2 FYNNEI. V was pared by 7 bases and J by 2 bases, with 17 bases between. CDR3 bases: TGTGCCAGCACCGGAGAGTTCACCTCCAACTATGGCTACACCTTC. Its translation: CASTGEFTSNYGYTF. The variable domain in full, with the rest retrieved from reference TRBV2 and TRBJ1-2, is EPEVTQTPSHQVTQMGQEVILRCVPISNHLYFYWYRQILGQKVEFLVSFYNNEISEKSEIFDDQFSVERPDGSNFTLKIRSTKLEDSAMYFCASTGEFTSNYGYTFGSGTRLTVV.

This chain uses TRBV7-2 with TRBJ2-6, with D unclear. Germline-derived CDR1 and CDR2 are SGHTA and FQGNSA. Trimming removed 6 bases at V and 0 bases at J, with 15 bases between. CDR3 length: 17 amino acids. The CDR3 reads CASSSTLAVSGANVLTF. The CDR3 DNA reads as TGTGCCAGCAGTTCTACACTCGCGGTCTCTGGGGCCAACGTCCTGACTTTC.

DNA of the CDR3: TGTGCCAGCAGCTTTAACCCTGGGACCAATCAGCCCCAGCATTTT. Amino acids: CASSFNPGTNQPQHF. This chain links TRBV11-2 with TRBJ1-5, with D maybe TRBD1 (5 bases). Germline values: CDR1 SGHAT, CDR2 FQNNGV. This CDR3 is 15 amino acids long. Trimming cost V 3 bases and J 3 bases, with 12 bases left between them.

The chain recombines TRBV5-6 with TRBJ1-6; D gene unclear. CDR3 size: 17 residues. The V gene's germline CDR1 is SGHDT and CDR2 YYEEEE. Trimming left V 2 bases short and J 7 bases short, with 19 bases between. The CDR3 spells CASSLPAGMNRNSPLHF. As DNA, the CDR3 is TGTGCCAGCAGCTTACCGGCGGGGATGAATCGGAATTCACCCCTCCACTTT.

This clone appeared once. The chain combines TRBV30 with TRBJ2-7; D is perhaps TRBD1 or TRBD2 (5 bases each). V lost 5 bases to trimming and J lost 3 bases, with 11 bases between them. Germline CDR1 is GTSNPN and CDR2 is SVGIG (reference sequence). The CDR3 runs to 12 residues. DNA for the CDR3: TGTGCCTGGGGGGGACCGTACTACGAGCAGTACTTC. This gives the protein CAWGGPYYEQYF.

As concerns this clone: A junction end diverges from the germline sequence, so it may reflect a read error. V gene TRBV28 combines with J gene TRBJ1-2; TRBD1 might be the D (6 bases). Germline CDR1 and CDR2: MDHEN and SYDVKM. The CDR3 length is 13 residues. Written as DNA, the CDR3 is TGTGTCAGCAGTGGACAGCCCCTCTATGGCTACACCTTC. The encoded protein is CVSSGQPLYGYTF.

V is TRBV7-9 and J is TRBJ2-1; no firm D call. V lost 3 bases and J 7 bases, leaving 10 bases between the germline ends. Germline V gene data show CDR1 as SEHNR and CDR2 as FQNEAQ (reference sequence). This CDR3 is 13 amino acids long. CDR3 bases: TGTGCCAGCAGCTTTCCTAACTCGAATGAGCAGTTCTTC. Its protein is CASSFPNSNEQFF.

This clone came up once. The chain links TRBV4-2 to TRBJ2-7; D unresolved. CDR1 is LGHNA, CDR2 YNFKEQ, per germline. V lost 4 bases and J 3 bases, leaving 16 bases between the germline ends. The CDR3 has 15 amino acids. The CDR3 protein is CASSLSLAADYEQYF. The CDR3 DNA is TGTGCCAGCAGCCTCTCACTTGCGGCAGACTACGAGCAGTACTTC.

The chain recombines TRBV29-1 with TRBJ1-1; D is uncertain. The germline V gene encodes CDR1 SQVTM and CDR2 ANQGSEA. The CDR3 totals 12 residues. V lost 4 bases and J lost 2, with 8 bases in between. The CDR3 bases are TGCAGCGTTGGGCATCGAAACACTGAAGCTTTCTTT. As protein: CSVGHRNTEAFF.

The rearrangement uses TRBV28 and TRBJ1-5; D is uncertain. The germline V gene encodes CDR1 MDHEN and CDR2 SYDVKM. Trimming stripped 5 bases from V and 6 bases from J, with 14 bases between. The CDR3 is 14 residues long. The chain's CDR3 is CASSPTRLGQPQHF. In nucleotides, the CDR3 is TGTGCCAGCAGTCCTACCCGTCTCGGTCAGCCCCAGCATTTT.

The V call is TRBV28, the J call TRBJ2-7; 7 nucleotides match TRBD2. CDR1 and CDR2 from the germline V gene are MDHEN and SYDVKM. This CDR3 is built from 15 residues. Trimming cost V 5 bases and J 0 bases; bases outside gene matches: 7. The DNA of the CDR3 is TGTGCCAGCAGTCCTCGGGGGGAGGTCTCCTACGAGCAGTACTTC. This translates into CASSPRGEVSYEQYF.

This chain connects TRBV4-1 to TRBJ2-6; D might be TRBD1 (6 bases). The CDR3 has 19 amino acids. CDR1 MGHRA and CDR2 YSYEKL come from the germline V gene. V dropped 4 bases and J dropped 2 bases, with 21 bases sitting between them. CDR3 DNA: TGCGCCAGCAGCCGGGGGCAGCACCTACCCACGACTGGGGCCAACGTCCTGACTTTC. Its protein product is CASSRGQHLPTTGANVLTF.

This clone was observed a handful of times. V and J are TRBV7-9 and TRBJ1-1; TRBD1 matches 8 bases. Germline CDR1 SEHNR, CDR2 FQNEAQ (reference sequence). V gave up 1 base and J gave up 1 base; unmatched junction bases: 11. The CDR3 covers 18 residues. DNA of the CDR3: TGTGCCAGCAGCTTAGACGGGACAGGTACGGTGGGGAACACTGAAGCTTTCTTT. Its protein product is CASSLDGTGTVGNTEAFF.

CDR3 nucleotides: TGTGCCAGCAGCTTGGGAGGGGGAGAAACTGAAGCTTTCTTT. It translates to CASSLGGGETEAFF. The J gene is TRBJ1-1, the V gene TRBV7-9, with D maybe TRBD1 (6 bases). Trimming stripped 3 bases from V and 5 bases from J, with 13 bases between. Per germline, CDR1 SEHNR and CDR2 FQNEAQ (reference sequence). The CDR3 totals 14 residues. The full variable domain, its missing parts supplied by reference TRBV7-9 and TRBJ1-1, is DTGVSQNPRHKITKRGQNVTFRCDPISEHNRLYWYRQTLGQGPEFLTYFQNEAQLEKSRLLSDRFSAERPKGSFSTLEIQRTEQGDSAMYLCASSLGGGETEAFFGQGTRLTVV.

This rearrangement joins TRBV18 to TRBJ1-2, with D maybe TRBD1 (5 bases). The CDR3 covers 13 residues. Germline V lookup: CDR1 KGHSH, CDR2 LQKENI. The ends were cut back, 3 bases at V and 3 bases at J, with 8 bases in the middle. As DNA, the CDR3 is TGTGCCAGCTCACCTGGCAGGGACTATGGCTACACCTTC. Amino acids: CASSPGRDYGYTF.

The chain joins TRBV29-1 to TRBJ1-2; TRBD1 matches at 8 bases. V shed 0 bases and J 5 bases; nucleotides not matched to a gene: 2. CDR1 is SQVTM, CDR2 ANQGSEA, per germline. This CDR3 is 13 amino acids long. The CDR3 here is CSVEDQGAYGYTF. CDR3 bases: TGCAGCGTTGAAGATCAGGGGGCGTATGGCTACACCTTC.

This clone has just a few counts. V is TRBV10-2 and J is TRBJ1-1; D gene ambiguous. The CDR3 runs 12 residues. V lost 8 bases and J 0 bases, leaving 7 bases between the germline ends. Germline V CDR1 and CDR2: WSHSY, SAAADI. The CDR3 loop is CASSILNTEAFF. CDR3 coding DNA: TGCGCCAGCTCCATCCTGAACACTGAAGCTTTCTTT.